The 10 T cell receptor beta chains below were found in one sample sequenced in a study of T cells in Graves' hyperthyroidism and ophthalmopathy. Researchers amplified the TCR beta CDR3 regions from RNA transcripts. Initially, a first-round RT-PCR of the TCR CDR3 employed the HTBI primer set. One entry per CDR3 protein results from TCRdb running MiXCR on the multiplex PCR reads. The table has under 550,000 distinct CDR3 sequences, approximately 20% seen once. The sequenced sample consisted of blood. The receptors stem from a man aged 40-50 years with Graves' ophthalmopathy.

The chain links TRBV13 to TRBJ1-2; D may be TRBD1 (5 bases). Germline-derived CDR1 and CDR2 are PRHDT and FYEKMQ (reference sequence). This CDR3 is built from 14 residues. The V end was cut by 5 bases, the J end by 4 bases, with 14 bases between. CDR3 bases: TGTGCCAGCAGCAGGGACGGGACTATCTATGGCTACACCTTC. Translation: CASSRDGTIYGYTF.

This clonotype was recorded at least ten times. The rearrangement joins TRBV7-2 to TRBJ2-2, with D uncertain. Trimming pared 5 bases from V and 5 bases from J, leaving 3 bases between. Germline CDR1 is SGHTA and CDR2 is FQGNSA. The CDR3 covers 11 residues. DNA of the CDR3: TGTGCCAGCAGCCCGACCGGGGAGCTGTTTTTT. This translates into CASSPTGELFF.

CDR3 sequence: CASSIVWGRPQHF. In nucleotides, the CDR3 is TGTGCCAGTAGTATAGTGTGGGGACGGCCCCAGCATTTT. The chain is built from TRBV19 and TRBJ1-5, with TRBD1 as a possible D gene (5 bases). Germline V gives CDR1 LNHDA, CDR2 SQIVND (reference sequence). The CDR3 is made up of 13 amino acids. Trimming shortened V by 1 base and J by 9 bases, and 10 bases separated the two germline ends.

This clonotype has a count of ten or more. The rearrangement links TRBV11-3 to TRBJ2-7, with 10 bases matching TRBD1. Germline V gene sequence: CDR1 SGHNT, CDR2 YENEEA. CDR3 length equals 16 residues. J was trimmed by 7 bases and V by 5 bases; bases with no gene match: 14. The CDR3 here is CASSLGWDRGLEEQYF. CDR3 DNA sequence: TGTGCCAGCAGCCTGGGTTGGGACAGGGGTTTAGAGGAGCAGTACTTC.

The chain has TRBV4-2 and TRBJ1-1; D gene unclear. The V end was cut by 4 bases, the J end by 1 base, with 10 bases between. This CDR3 is built from 14 residues. Germline V gene lookup returns CDR1 LGHNA and CDR2 YNFKEQ. CDR3 region: CASSLLAENTEAFF. CDR3 sequence (DNA): TGTGCCAGCAGCCTCCTTGCAGAGAACACTGAAGCTTTCTTT.

V and J are TRBV20-1 and TRBJ2-1; TRBD2 aligns across 7 bases. Germline CDR1 reads DFQATT; CDR2 reads SNEGSKA (reference sequence). The CDR3 contains 14 residues. Trimming took 2 bases from V and 4 from J; bases not matched to a gene: 5. The CDR3 loop is CSARRASGYNEQFF. The CDR3 DNA follows: TGCAGTGCTAGACGGGCTAGCGGTTACAATGAGCAGTTCTTC.

This clonotype was seen a handful of times. V and J are TRBV27 and TRBJ2-7, with 7 bases fitting TRBD2. V shed 7 bases and J 1 base; nucleotides not matched to a gene: 4. CDR3 length: 13 residues. Per the germline V gene, CDR1 is MNHEY and CDR2 is SMNVEV (reference sequence). CDR3 loop: CASMDSGSYEQYF. Written as DNA, the CDR3 is TGTGCCAGCATGGATAGCGGGTCCTACGAGCAGTACTTC.

This clonotype occurred many times. The chain carries TRBV20-1 and TRBJ2-1, with D possibly matching TRBD2 (5 bases). Germline V lookup: CDR1 DFQATT, CDR2 SNEGSKA (reference sequence). The CDR3 runs 15 residues. V was cut by 1 base and J by 3 bases, with 13 bases left in between. CDR3 region: CSARADGIFYNEQFF. The CDR3 DNA is TGCAGTGCTAGAGCCGACGGGATTTTCTACAATGAGCAGTTCTTC.

There are many counts of this clonotype. The genes are TRBV12-3 or TRBV12-4 and TRBJ2-2; 12 nucleotides match TRBD2. The CDR3 contains 18 residues. V was pared by 2 bases and J by 7 bases, with 11 bases of the junction left unmatched. CDR3 coding DNA: TGTGCCAGCAGTTTATACGCTAGCGGGAGGGCGAGCGACGGGGAGCTGTTTTTT. The encoded protein is CASSLYASGRASDGELFF.

The table lists this clonotype with a few counts. The V gene is TRBV9, the J gene TRBJ1-1, with D hard to call. This CDR3 is built from 14 residues. The germline CDR1 and CDR2 sequences are SGDLS and YYNGEE. The V end lost 4 bases, the J end lost 0 bases, and 10 bases lay between the germline ends. The CDR3, as DNA: TGTGCCAGCAGCAAGGAGGGTTTGAACACTGAAGCTTTCTTT. Translated, it gives CASSKEGLNTEAFF.